Presented here are 15 T cell receptor beta chains from one specimen sequenced in a study of blood T cell repertoires in COVID-19. The protocol was immunoSEQ multiplex PCR, while the TCRdb copy is restricted to in-frame clones and leaves out a portion. The table has about 160,000 clones, approximately 88% seen once. The sequenced sample consisted of PBMCs or T cells enriched from blood (not recorded which). The source of these receptors is a woman aged 45 to 65 who had recovered from COVID-19.

Remarks on this clone: At one of its ends the junction is not consistent with the germline gene, which may arise from a read error. The V call is TRBV11-2, the J call TRBJ1-6; 8 nucleotides line up with TRBD1. This CDR3 spans 19 amino acids. Germline V lookup: CDR1 SGHAT, CDR2 FQNNGV. CDR3 sequence: CASSLDGQGLSSYNSPLHF. CDR3 DNA sequence: TGTGCCAGCAGCCTAGACGGACAGGGACTTAGCTCCTATAATTCACCCCTCCACTTT.

The chain uses TRBV7-7 and TRBJ2-7; D is unclear. V dropped 1 base and J dropped 0 bases, with 10 bases sitting between them. Germline V CDR1 and CDR2: SSHAT, FNYEAQ (reference sequence). The CDR3 contains 15 residues. The CDR3 spells CASSLGPGSSYEQYF. CDR3 coding DNA: TGTGCCAGCAGCTTAGGTCCAGGCTCCTCCTACGAGCAGTACTTC.

The rearrangement links TRBV14 to TRBJ1-3; 8 positions agree with TRBD1. V gave up 2 bases and J gave up 13 bases; unmatched junction bases: 7. From germline, CDR1 is SGHDN and CDR2 FVKESK. The CDR3 is 13 amino acids. CDR3 in amino acids: CASSQTLGQEIYF. CDR3 nucleotides: TGTGCCAGCAGCCAAACCTTGGGACAGGAGATATATTTT.

The genes are TRBV2 and TRBJ1-1; weak D call: TRBD1 (6 bases). Deletions cut 5 bases from V and 4 bases from J, with 14 bases between. The CDR3 covers 14 residues. Germline values: CDR1 SNHLY, CDR2 FYNNEI. Here the CDR3 DNA reads TGTGCCAGCAGTATACAGGGTTTGGGCACTGAAGCTTTCTTT. Its protein product is CASSIQGLGTEAFF.

The sample holds a few counts of this clone. This chain uses TRBV6-1 with TRBJ1-6; D is ambiguous. The CDR3 is 14 residues long. The V end was cut by 5 bases, the J end by 9 bases, with 14 bases between. The germline CDR1 and CDR2 sequences are MNHNS and SASEGT. The DNA of the CDR3 is TGTGCCAGCAGTTCCGCGCCGAGCTTTTCACCCCTCCACTTT. Amino acid sequence: CASSSAPSFSPLHF.

V and J are TRBV7-2 and TRBJ1-2; D gene ambiguous. The germline V gene has CDR1 SGHTA and CDR2 FQGNSA. This CDR3 contains 14 residues. Trimming removed 3 bases at V and 4 bases at J, with 12 bases between. The CDR3 region has the DNA TGTGCCAGCAGCTTGTCATTTGGCCTCTATGGCTACACCTTC. This sequence encodes CASSLSFGLYGYTF.

J is TRBJ2-2 and V is TRBV25-1; D perhaps matches TRBD2 (5 bases). Germline V gene sequence: CDR1 MGHDK, CDR2 SYGVNS. The CDR3 consists of 14 residues. V shed 4 bases and J shed 1 base, with 7 bases lying between them. CDR3 sequence: CASSVGMNTGELFF. CDR3 DNA sequence: TGTGCCAGCAGTGTCGGGATGAACACCGGGGAGCTGTTTTTT.

The chain carries TRBV27 and TRBJ2-7, with a possible D match to TRBD1 (5 bases). V lost 2 bases and J 2 bases, leaving 7 bases between the germline ends. Germline V CDR1 and CDR2: MNHEY, SMNVEV (reference sequence). The CDR3 extends over 13 amino acids. The CDR3 DNA reads as TGTGCCAGCAGTTTAGTAGGGGCCTACGAGCAGTACTTC. This encodes CASSLVGAYEQYF.

The chain links TRBV9 to TRBJ2-1, with 7 nucleotides matching TRBD2. J was trimmed by 4 bases and V by 4 bases; bases with no gene match: 14. The CDR3 is 17 amino acids. CDR1 and CDR2 from the germline V gene are SGDLS and YYNGEE. The CDR3 DNA follows: TGTGCCAGCAGCCCGCTTTGGGGGGAGGGCCTTTACAATGAGCAGTTCTTC. It is translated as CASSPLWGEGLYNEQFF. The whole variable domain, filled in from reference TRBV9 and TRBJ2-1, reads DSGVTQTPKHLITATGQRVTLRCSPRSGDLSVYWYQQSLDQGLQFLIQYYNGEERAKGNILERFSAQQFPDLHSELNLSSLELGDSALYFCASSPLWGEGLYNEQFFGPGTRLTVL.

This clone was seen more than once but under ten times. At one end, the junction sequence differs from germline, possibly due to a read error. The CDR3 coding sequence is TGTGCTAGCAGCCACGGACTAGCGGGATCAGATACGCAGTATTTT. It translates to CASSHGLAGSDTQYF. This chain joins TRBV7-7 and TRBJ2-3; TRBD2 agrees at 12 bases. The CDR3 has 15 amino acids. Germline assignment: CDR1 SSHAT and CDR2 FNYEAQ (reference sequence).

Only a few counts were recorded for this clone. V usage is TRBV29-1 and J usage is TRBJ1-2; D call uncertain. V lost 3 bases and J 8 bases, leaving 13 bases between the germline ends. The CDR3 is made up of 12 amino acids. Germline V gene lookup returns CDR1 SQVTM and CDR2 ANQGSEA. CDR3 loop: CSVDVPVNGYTF. CDR3 in DNA: TGCAGCGTTGACGTGCCAGTTAACGGCTACACCTTC.

This chain uses TRBV29-1 with TRBJ1-2; tentative D call: TRBD1 (5 bases). This CDR3 has 14 amino acids. The germline gives CDR1 SQVTM, CDR2 ANQGSEA. Deletions cut 4 bases from V and 2 bases from J, with 14 bases between. The CDR3 here is CSVADTRMNYGYTF. The DNA of the CDR3 is TGCAGCGTTGCGGACACCAGGATGAACTATGGCTACACCTTC.

V usage is TRBV6-4 and J usage is TRBJ2-3; 8 bases align to TRBD1. CDR1 is MRHNA, CDR2 SNTAGT, per germline. V shed 2 bases and J 1 base; nucleotides not matched to a gene: 2. This CDR3 comprises 15 residues. The CDR3 nucleotides read TGTGCCAGCAGTGACCAGACAGGGGGCACAGATACGCAGTATTTT. It translates to CASSDQTGGTDTQYF.

The chain carries TRBV6-4 and TRBJ1-2, with D hard to call. The CDR3 is made up of 16 amino acids. V lost 5 bases and J lost 5, with 21 bases in between. Germline V gene lookup returns CDR1 MRHNA and CDR2 SNTAGT. The CDR3 region is CASSPPSAYRLYGYTF. Written as DNA, the CDR3 is TGTGCCAGCAGTCCCCCTTCTGCGTATCGCCTATATGGCTACACCTTC.

The gene calls are TRBV7-9 and TRBJ2-3, with a weak D call TRBD1 (5 bases). The CDR3 extends over 15 amino acids. V lost 2 bases and J 3 bases, leaving 12 bases between the germline ends. Germline loops: CDR1 SEHNR, CDR2 FQNEAQ (reference sequence). The CDR3: CASSLPQGSTDTQYF. As DNA, the CDR3 is TGTGCCAGCAGCTTACCGCAGGGTAGTACAGATACGCAGTATTTT.